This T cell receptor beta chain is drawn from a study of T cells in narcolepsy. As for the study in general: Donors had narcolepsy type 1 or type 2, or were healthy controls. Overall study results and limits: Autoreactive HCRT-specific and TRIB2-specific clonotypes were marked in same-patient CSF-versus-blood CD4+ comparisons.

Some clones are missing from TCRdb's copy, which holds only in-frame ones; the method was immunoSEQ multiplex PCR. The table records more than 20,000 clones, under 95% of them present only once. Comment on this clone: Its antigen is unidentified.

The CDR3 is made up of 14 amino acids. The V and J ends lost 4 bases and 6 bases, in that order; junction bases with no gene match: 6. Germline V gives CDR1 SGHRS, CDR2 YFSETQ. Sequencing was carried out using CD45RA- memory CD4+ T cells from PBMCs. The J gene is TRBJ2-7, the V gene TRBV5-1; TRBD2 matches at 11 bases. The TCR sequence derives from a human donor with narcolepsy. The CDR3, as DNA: TGCGCCAGCAGCGCACTAGCGGGAGAAGGCGAGCAGTACTTC. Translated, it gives CASSALAGEGEQYF.